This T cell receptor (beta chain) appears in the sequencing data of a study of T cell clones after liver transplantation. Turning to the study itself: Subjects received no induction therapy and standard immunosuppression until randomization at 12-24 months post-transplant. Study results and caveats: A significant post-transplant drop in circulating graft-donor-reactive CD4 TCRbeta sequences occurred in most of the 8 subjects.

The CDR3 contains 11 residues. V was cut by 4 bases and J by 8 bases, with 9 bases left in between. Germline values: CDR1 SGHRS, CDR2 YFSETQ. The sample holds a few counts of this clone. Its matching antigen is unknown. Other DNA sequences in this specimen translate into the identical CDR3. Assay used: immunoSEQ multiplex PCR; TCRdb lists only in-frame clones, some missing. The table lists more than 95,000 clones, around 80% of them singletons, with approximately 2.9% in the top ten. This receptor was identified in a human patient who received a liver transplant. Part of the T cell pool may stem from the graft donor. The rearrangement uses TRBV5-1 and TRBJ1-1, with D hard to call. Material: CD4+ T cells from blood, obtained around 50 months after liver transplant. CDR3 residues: CASSLGPEAFF. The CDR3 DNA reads TGCGCCAGCAGCCTGGGCCCAGAAGCTTTCTTT.